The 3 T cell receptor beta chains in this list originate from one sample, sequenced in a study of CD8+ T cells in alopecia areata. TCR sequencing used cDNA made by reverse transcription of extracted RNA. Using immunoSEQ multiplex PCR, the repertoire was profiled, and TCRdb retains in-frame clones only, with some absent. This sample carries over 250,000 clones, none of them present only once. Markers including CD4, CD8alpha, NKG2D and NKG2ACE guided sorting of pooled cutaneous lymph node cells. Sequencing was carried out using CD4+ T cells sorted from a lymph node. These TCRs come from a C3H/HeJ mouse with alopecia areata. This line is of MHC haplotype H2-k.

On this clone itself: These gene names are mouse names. The CDR3 protein is CASSDEYTEVFF. Partial CDR3 DNA: TGTGCCAGCAGTGATGAGTACACA. The rearrangement uses TRBV13-1 and TRBJ1-1; D is unclear. The sequenced fragment ends 4 residues before the CDR3 boundary, so the rest is inferred from the germline J gene. This CDR3 region has 12 residues. Germline V gene data show CDR1 as NSHNY and CDR2 as SYGAGN. Trimming took 0 bases from V and 3 from J, leaving 3 bases between them.

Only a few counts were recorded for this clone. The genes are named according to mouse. CDR3 loop: CASSIDGDYAEQFF. Partial CDR3 DNA: TGTGCCAGCAGTATAGATGGGGACTATGCT. J is TRBJ2-1 and V is TRBV19; D is perhaps TRBD2 (5 bases). From the germline J gene comes the end of the CDR3, since the read stops 4 residues before it. Trimming pared 0 bases from V and 2 bases from J, leaving 6 bases between. CDR1 is FNHDT and CDR2 is SITEND in the germline V gene (reference sequence). The CDR3 is 14 amino acids.

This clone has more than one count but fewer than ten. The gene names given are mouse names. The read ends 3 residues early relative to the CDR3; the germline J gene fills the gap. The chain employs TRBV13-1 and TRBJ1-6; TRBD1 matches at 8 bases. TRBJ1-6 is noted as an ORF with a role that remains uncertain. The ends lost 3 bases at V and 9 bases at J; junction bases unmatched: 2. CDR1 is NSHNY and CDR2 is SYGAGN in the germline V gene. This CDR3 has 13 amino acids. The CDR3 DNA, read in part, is TGTGCCAGCAGTGGGACAGGGACTTCGCCC. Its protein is CASSGTGTSP. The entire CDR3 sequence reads CASSGTGTSPLYF.